This T cell receptor (beta chain) was identified during a study of blood T cell repertoires in COVID-19. In the study overall: T cells, B-cell-depleted T cells, or PBMCs supplied cDNA or gDNA.

Germline assignment: CDR1 SGDLS and CDR2 YYNGEE. Trimming took 0 bases from V and 9 from J, leaving 16 bases between them. The CDR3 spans 16 residues. Sequencing used immunoSEQ multiplex PCR; TCRdb keeps in-frame clones, though not all of them. The top ten hold about 8% of the sample, which has about 230,000 clones, around 85% seen once. Sequenced material: peripheral blood. The receptor's source is a woman at least 80 years old with acute or convalescent COVID-19. The V call is TRBV9, the J call TRBJ1-6; D ambiguous. The CDR3 protein is CASSVEGVLSGSPLHF. DNA of the CDR3: TGTGCCAGCAGCGTAGAGGGAGTCCTAAGTGGTTCACCCCTCCACTTT.